The 7 T cell receptor beta chains given below trace back to one sample, sequenced in a study of vaccination and CD4 T cells after COVID-19. With the Oncomine TCR Beta short-read assay, DNA from cultured CD4+ T cells was sequenced. TCRdb fed the PCR reads into MiXCR, producing one record per CDR3 protein. The profile covers approximately 15,000 distinct CDR3 sequences, with around two fifths appearing a single time and under 7.5% taken by the ten largest. These receptors lack a known antigen. Specified treatment: roughly nine-day PBMC culture with coronavirus spike peptide pools or control peptides (ViraFEST assay). The sequenced sample was CD4+ T cells from blood, cultured in vitro, obtained before SARS-CoV-2 vaccination. The receptor source for this set is a human donor who had recovered from COVID-19.

This clonotype has more than one count but fewer than ten. The chain combines TRBV7-8 with TRBJ2-1, with TRBD1 matching 9 bases. Looked up from germline, CDR1 is SGHVS and CDR2 is FQNEAQ. The junction had 14 bases not matched to a gene; V was cut back by 5 bases and J by 6 bases. CDR3 length equals 17 residues. The CDR3 DNA follows: TGTGCCAGCAGCCCCCTTGGACGGGACAGGGCGTCCAATGAGCAGTTCTTC. Translating gives CASSPLGRDRASNEQFF.

The genes are TRBV7-9 and TRBJ1-1; possible D gene TRBD1, 5 bases. CDR3 length equals 15 residues. Per the germline V gene, CDR1 is SEHNR and CDR2 is FQNEAQ (reference sequence). V lost 5 bases, J lost 1 base, and 14 bases lay in between. In DNA, the CDR3 is TGTGCCAGCAGCATTACCCTGGGGGAGAACACTGAAGCTTTCTTT. Encoded protein: CASSITLGENTEAFF.

The V and J genes are TRBV20-1 and TRBJ2-1, with TRBD2 matching 9 bases. Germline CDR1 and CDR2: DFQATT and SNEGSKA (reference sequence). V lost 3 bases, J lost 8 bases, and 11 bases stayed unmatched. This CDR3 spans 15 amino acids. The CDR3 DNA reads TGCAGTGCTAGCTTGCGAACTAGCGGGTACCATGAGCAGTTCTTC. It codes for CSASLRTSGYHEQFF.

This sequence joins TRBV19 and TRBJ1-2, with a weak D call TRBD1 (5 bases). The germline V and J ends were trimmed by 6 bases and 2 bases, with 16 bases remaining between them. The CDR3 has 15 residues. Germline CDR1 and CDR2: LNHDA and SQIVND (reference sequence). The DNA of the CDR3 is TGTGCCAGTAGCCCGGGGACCGGACTAAACTATGGCTACACCTTC. Protein sequence: CASSPGTGLNYGYTF.

This chain joins TRBV12-3 or TRBV12-4 and TRBJ1-1; 10 nucleotides match TRBD1. This CDR3 comprises 13 residues. The junction had 2 bases not matched to a gene; V was cut back by 6 bases and J by 4 bases. CDR3 amino acids: CASSRTGGTEAFF. CDR3 nucleotides: TGTGCCAGCAGCCGGACAGGGGGCACTGAAGCTTTCTTT.

The chain has TRBV10-3 and TRBJ1-1; D possibly corresponds to TRBD1 (6 bases). CDR1 and CDR2 (germline): ENHRY, SYGVKD. Trimming took 6 bases from V and 2 from J, leaving 16 bases between them. The CDR3 extends over 15 amino acids. In DNA, the CDR3 is TGTGCCATCAGAAGGGAGGGGGGCCTCAACACTGAAGCTTTCTTT. Amino acids: CAIRREGGLNTEAFF.

The chain couples TRBV6-1 to TRBJ1-6, with D hard to call. This CDR3 has 15 residues. Trimming cost V 6 bases and J 3 bases, with 12 bases left between them. The germline V gene has CDR1 MNHNS and CDR2 SASEGT. CDR3 DNA: TGTGCCAGCAGCGAGCAAGGTCTCTATAATTCACCCCTCCACTTT. Its translation: CASSEQGLYNSPLHF.